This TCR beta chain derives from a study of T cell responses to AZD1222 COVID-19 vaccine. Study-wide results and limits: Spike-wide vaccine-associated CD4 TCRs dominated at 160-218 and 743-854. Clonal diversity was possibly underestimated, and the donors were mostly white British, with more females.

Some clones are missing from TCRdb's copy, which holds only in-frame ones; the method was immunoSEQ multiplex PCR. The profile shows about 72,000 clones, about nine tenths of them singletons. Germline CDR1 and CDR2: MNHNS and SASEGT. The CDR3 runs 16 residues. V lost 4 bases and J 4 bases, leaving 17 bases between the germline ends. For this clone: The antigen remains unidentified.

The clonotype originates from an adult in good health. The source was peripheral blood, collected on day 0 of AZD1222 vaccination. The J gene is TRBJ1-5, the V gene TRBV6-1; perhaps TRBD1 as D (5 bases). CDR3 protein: CASSVLAVDKNQPQHF. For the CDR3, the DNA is TGTGCCAGCAGTGTTCTCGCGGTGGACAAGAATCAGCCCCAGCATTTT.